This is a list of T cell receptor beta chains from one sample in a study of molecular identifiers for immune sequencing clone quantification. Each CDR3 protein is one row after TCRdb ran MiXCR on the PCR reads. The sample has hundreds of thousands of distinct CDR3 sequences, approximately 24% seen once. Sequencing was carried out using naive CD8+ T cells from blood, with Jurkat cell RNA spiked in. The receptors derive from a human donor in good health. Some libraries in this study had Jurkat cell RNA spiked in. Each CDR3 is given with its conserved first and last residue. Each record gives: CDR3 length, D gene, V gene, J gene, clone size, CDR3 protein, CDR3 DNA. A D gene is named only where the DNA matches it firmly. Not every row has a clone size; where given, it reads once, few, many or a size class.

11	NA	TRBV11-2	TRBJ2-7	few	CASSSRAEQYF	TGTGCCAGCAGCTCAAGGGCCGAGCAGTACTTC
12	NA	TRBV20-1	TRBJ2-7	NA	CSAREVTSEQYF	TGCAGTGCTAGAGAGGTGACCTCCGAGCAGTACTTC
16	TRBD2	TRBV9	TRBJ2-3	NA	CASSVVASGRSDTQYF	TGTGCCAGCAGCGTAGTTGCTAGCGGGAGGTCAGATACGCAGTATTTT
11	NA	TRBV30	TRBJ1-1	many	CAWSVNTEAFF	TGTGCCTGGAGCGTAAACACTGAAGCTTTCTTT
16	NA	TRBV2	TRBJ2-3	few	CASRDDREGGIDTQYF	TGTGCCAGCAGAGACGACAGGGAGGGGGGAATAGATACGCAGTATTTT
15	TRBD1	TRBV7-3	TRBJ2-5	few	CASSNGQGPGETQYF	TGTGCCAGCAGCAATGGACAGGGTCCGGGAGAGACCCAGTACTTC
15	TRBD2	TRBV2	TRBJ2-3	many	CASSSRGLAGDTQYF	TGTGCCAGCAGTTCCCGGGGACTAGCAGGAGATACGCAGTATTTT
13	NA	TRBV7-9	TRBJ1-1	NA	CASSPQETPEAFF	TGTGCCAGCAGTCCCCAGGAAACCCCTGAAGCTTTCTTT
13	NA	TRBV10-3	TRBJ2-5	few	CAISQTNQETQYF	TGTGCCATCAGCCAAACGAACCAAGAGACCCAGTACTTC
12	TRBD2	TRBV4-1	TRBJ2-1	many	CASSPSGGEQFF	TGCGCCAGCAGCCCTAGCGGCGGTGAGCAGTTCTTC
14	NA	TRBV9	TRBJ2-5	NA	CASSVSFRTETQYF	TGTGCCAGCAGCGTTAGCTTCCGTACGGAGACCCAGTACTTC
13	TRBD2	TRBV12-3/TRBV12-4	TRBJ2-1	NA	CASREGLNDEQFF	TGTGCCAGCAGGGAGGGACTAAACGATGAGCAGTTCTTC
14	NA	TRBV12-3/TRBV12-4	TRBJ1-5	many	CASSQGFSNQPQHF	TGTGCCAGTTCGCAGGGGTTCAGCAATCAGCCCCAGCATTTT
17	NA	TRBV3-1	TRBJ2-7	NA	CASSQGHVVTISYEQYF	TGTGCCAGCAGCCAAGGGCACGTGGTTACTATCTCCTACGAGCAGTACTTC
17	NA	TRBV19	TRBJ2-1	few	CASSIPLYRQGYNEQFF	TGTGCCAGTAGTATTCCTCTGTACCGTCAGGGGTACAATGAGCAGTTCTTC
17	TRBD2	TRBV12-3/TRBV12-4	TRBJ2-1	NA	CASSGLDQWSSYNEQFF	TGTGCCAGCAGTGGACTAGATCAGTGGAGCTCCTACAATGAGCAGTTCTTC
14	NA	TRBV6-2/TRBV6-3	TRBJ1-1	many	CASRPRGSGTEAFF	TGTGCCAGCAGGCCCCGCGGCTCGGGAACTGAAGCTTTCTTT
15	NA	TRBV7-2	TRBJ1-5	few	CASRKTTESNQPQHF	TGTGCCAGCAGAAAAACGACAGAAAGCAATCAGCCCCAGCATTTT
13	NA	TRBV4-1	TRBJ1-5	many	CASSQDMGQPQHF	TGCGCCAGCAGCCAAGATATGGGGCAGCCCCAGCATTTT
15	NA	TRBV7-6	TRBJ1-4	many	CASSLTGSTNEKLFF	TGTGCCAGCAGCTTAACAGGATCAACTAATGAAAAACTGTTTTTT